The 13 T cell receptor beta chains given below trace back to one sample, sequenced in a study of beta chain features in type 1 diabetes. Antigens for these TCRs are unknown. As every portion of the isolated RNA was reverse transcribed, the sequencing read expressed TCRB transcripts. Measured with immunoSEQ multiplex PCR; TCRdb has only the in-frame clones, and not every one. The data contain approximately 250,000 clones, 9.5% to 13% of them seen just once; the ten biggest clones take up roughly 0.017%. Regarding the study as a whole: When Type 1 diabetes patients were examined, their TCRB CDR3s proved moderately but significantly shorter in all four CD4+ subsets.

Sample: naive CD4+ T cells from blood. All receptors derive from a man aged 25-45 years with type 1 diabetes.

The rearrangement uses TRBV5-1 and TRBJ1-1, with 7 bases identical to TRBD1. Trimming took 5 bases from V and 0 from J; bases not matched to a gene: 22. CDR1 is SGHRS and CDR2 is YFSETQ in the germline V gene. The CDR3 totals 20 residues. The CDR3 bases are TGCGCCAGCAGGAAGACAGGGCCCACAGGCTTTTCTCGGATGAACACTGAAGCTTTCTTT. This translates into CASRKTGPTGFSRMNTEAFF.

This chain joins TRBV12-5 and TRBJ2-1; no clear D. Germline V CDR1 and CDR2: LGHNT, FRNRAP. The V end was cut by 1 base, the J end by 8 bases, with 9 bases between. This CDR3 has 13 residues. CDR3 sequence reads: CASGLGPLDEQFF. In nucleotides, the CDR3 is TGTGCTAGTGGTTTGGGCCCCTTAGATGAGCAGTTCTTC.

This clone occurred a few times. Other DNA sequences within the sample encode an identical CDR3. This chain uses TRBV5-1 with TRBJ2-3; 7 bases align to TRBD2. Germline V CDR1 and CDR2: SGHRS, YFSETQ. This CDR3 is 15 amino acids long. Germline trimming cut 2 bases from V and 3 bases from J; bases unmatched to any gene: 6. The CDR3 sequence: CASSLGGGSTDTQYF. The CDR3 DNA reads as TGCGCCAGCAGCTTAGGCGGGGGTTCAACAGATACGCAGTATTTT.

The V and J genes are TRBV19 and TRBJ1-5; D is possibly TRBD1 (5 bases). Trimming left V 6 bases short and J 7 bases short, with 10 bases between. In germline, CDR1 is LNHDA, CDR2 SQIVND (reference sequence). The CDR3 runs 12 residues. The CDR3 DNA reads TGTGCCAGTAGCCTCCAGGGCCAGCCCCAGCATTTT. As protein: CASSLQGQPQHF.

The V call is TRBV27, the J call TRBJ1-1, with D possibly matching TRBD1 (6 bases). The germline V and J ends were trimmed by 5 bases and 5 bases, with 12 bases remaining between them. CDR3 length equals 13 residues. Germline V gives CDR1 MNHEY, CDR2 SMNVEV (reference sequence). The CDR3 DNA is TGTGCCAGCAGTCCGTACAGGGCGACTGAAGCTTTCTTT. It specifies CASSPYRATEAFF.

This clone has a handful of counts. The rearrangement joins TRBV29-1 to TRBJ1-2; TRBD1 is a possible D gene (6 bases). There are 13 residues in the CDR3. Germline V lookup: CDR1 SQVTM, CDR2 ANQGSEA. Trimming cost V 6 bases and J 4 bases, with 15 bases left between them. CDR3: CSVGAGAGYGYTF. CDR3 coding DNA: TGCAGCGTCGGAGCAGGGGCGGGCTATGGCTACACCTTC. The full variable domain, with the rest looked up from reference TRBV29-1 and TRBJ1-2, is SAVISQKPSRDICQRGTSLTIQCQVDSQVTMMFWYRQQPGQSLTLIATANQGSEATYESGFVIDKFPISRPNLTFSTLTVSNMSPEDSSIYLCSVGAGAGYGYTFGSGTRLTVV.

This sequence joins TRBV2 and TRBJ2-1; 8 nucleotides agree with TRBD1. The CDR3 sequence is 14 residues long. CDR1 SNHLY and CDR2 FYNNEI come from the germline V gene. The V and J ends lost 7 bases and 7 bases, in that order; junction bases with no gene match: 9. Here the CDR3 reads CASNLDRDQNEQFF. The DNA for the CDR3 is TGTGCCAGCAACCTGGACAGGGATCAGAATGAGCAGTTCTTC. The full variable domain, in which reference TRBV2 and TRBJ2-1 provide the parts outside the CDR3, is EPEVTQTPSHQVTQMGQEVILRCVPISNHLYFYWYRQILGQKVEFLVSFYNNEISEKSEIFDDQFSVERPDGSNFTLKIRSTKLEDSAMYFCASNLDRDQNEQFFGPGTRLTVL.

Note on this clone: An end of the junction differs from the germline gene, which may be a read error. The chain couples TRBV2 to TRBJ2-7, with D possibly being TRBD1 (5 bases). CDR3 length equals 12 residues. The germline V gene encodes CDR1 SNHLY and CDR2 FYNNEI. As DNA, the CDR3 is TGTGCCAGCAGTGAACACCTAGAGGACATGCACTTC. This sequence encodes CASSEHLEDMHF.

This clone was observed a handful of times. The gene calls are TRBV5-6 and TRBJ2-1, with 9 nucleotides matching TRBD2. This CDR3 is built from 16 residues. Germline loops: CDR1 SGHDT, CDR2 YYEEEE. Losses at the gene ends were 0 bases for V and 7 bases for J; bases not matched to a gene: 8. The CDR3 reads CASSLGTLAGRNEQFF. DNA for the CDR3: TGTGCCAGCAGCTTGGGGACCCTAGCGGGGCGAAATGAGCAGTTCTTC.

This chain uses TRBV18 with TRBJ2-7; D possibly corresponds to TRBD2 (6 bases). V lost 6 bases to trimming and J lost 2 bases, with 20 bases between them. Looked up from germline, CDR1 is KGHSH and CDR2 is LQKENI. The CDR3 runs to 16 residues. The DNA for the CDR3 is TGTGCCAGCTCTCACCCCGGGGGAGCGACAACCTACGAGCAGTACTTC. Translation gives CASSHPGGATTYEQYF.

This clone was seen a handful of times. The CDR3 here is CASSSKKDSYNEQFF. The CDR3 DNA sequence: TGTGCCAGCAGCTCAAAGAAGGACAGCTACAATGAGCAGTTCTTC. The chain has TRBV7-2 and TRBJ2-1; D possibly corresponds to TRBD1 (6 bases). This CDR3 region has 15 residues. CDR1 is SGHTA, CDR2 FQGNSA, per germline. V was cut by 4 bases and J by 3 bases, with 13 bases left in between.

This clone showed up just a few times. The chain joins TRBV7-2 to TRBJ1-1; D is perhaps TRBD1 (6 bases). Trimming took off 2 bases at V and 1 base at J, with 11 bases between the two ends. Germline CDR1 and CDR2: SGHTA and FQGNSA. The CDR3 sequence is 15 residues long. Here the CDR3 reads CASSLFGGANTEAFF. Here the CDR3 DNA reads TGTGCCAGCAGCTTATTTGGGGGCGCGAACACTGAAGCTTTCTTT.

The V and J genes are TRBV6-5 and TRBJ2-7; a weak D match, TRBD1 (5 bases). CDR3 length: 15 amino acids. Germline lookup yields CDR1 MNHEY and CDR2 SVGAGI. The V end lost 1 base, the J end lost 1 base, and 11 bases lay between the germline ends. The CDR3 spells CASSYYAGLSYEQYF. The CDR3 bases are TGTGCCAGCAGTTACTACGCAGGGTTGTCCTACGAGCAGTACTTC.